The 24 T cell receptor beta chains below come from one sample, sequenced in a study of human T cells and chemical hapten exposure. TCRdb itself ran the RACE reads through MiXCR, one entry per CDR3 protein. The sample lists 70,000 to 100,000 distinct CDR3 sequences; around 7% were seen once. Time point in this sample: patch test 1, 2 weeks after DPC sensitization. Treatment denoted: therapeutic diphenylcyclopropenone sensitization with weekly scalp DPC. The material sequenced was whole blood, taken in connection with sensitization to the hapten diphenylcyclopropenone (DPC). The receptors were sampled from a woman younger than 45 with alopecia areata. Some clones in this sample may be carry-over from other donors' samples.

The V gene is TRBV12-3 or TRBV12-4, the J gene TRBJ1-1, with D possibly matching TRBD1 (5 bases). The V and J ends lost 3 bases and 7 bases respectively, with 27 bases between them. CDR3 length equals 18 residues. CDR3 residues: CASSFSRGRTTRGIEAFF. In nucleotides, the CDR3 is TGTGCCAGCAGTTTTAGCCGGGGCAGGACAACACGTGGGATTGAAGCTTTCTTT.

This clonotype occurred a few times. This chain links TRBV2 with TRBJ1-1; TRBD1 matches 8 bases. CDR3 size: 17 residues. With V trimmed by 8 bases and J by 3 bases, 17 bases remained unmatched. Per the germline V gene, CDR1 is SNHLY and CDR2 is FYNNEI. DNA of the CDR3: TGTGCCAGCGCTTTTTGGTCAGGGGGCAAAGGGGACACTGAAGCTTTCTTT. Amino acid sequence: CASAFWSGGKGDTEAFF.

This clonotype was recorded at least ten times. The gene calls are TRBV3-1 and TRBJ2-7; 10 bases map to TRBD2. V gave up 6 bases and J gave up 3 bases; unmatched junction bases: 11. The CDR3 totals 16 residues. CDR1 and CDR2 from the germline V gene are LGHDT and YNNKEL (reference sequence). In nucleotides, the CDR3 is TGTGCCAGCAGTAGGAGCGGGGGGGCCCTCTACTACGAGCAGTACTTC. It yields the protein CASSRSGGALYYEQYF.

This clonotype was observed at least ten times. The chain recombines TRBV5-1 with TRBJ1-5, with D maybe TRBD1 (5 bases). Trimming cost V 0 bases and J 4 bases, with 11 bases left between them. Germline loops: CDR1 SGHRS, CDR2 YFSETQ. The CDR3 is 15 amino acids. CDR3 residues: CASSLEGASNQPQHF. DNA for the CDR3: TGCGCCAGCAGCTTGGAAGGGGCGAGTAATCAGCCCCAGCATTTT.

This clonotype was counted many times. The chain has TRBV18 and TRBJ1-6, with 7 bases lining up with TRBD1. This CDR3 contains 20 residues. CDR1 is KGHSH and CDR2 is LQKENI in the germline V gene. The ends lost 2 bases at V and 0 bases at J; junction bases unmatched: 13. CDR3 residues: CASSPNAQGFSSSYNSPLHF. CDR3 sequence (DNA): TGTGCCAGCTCACCAAATGCACAGGGGTTCTCCAGCTCCTATAATTCACCCCTCCACTTT.

This clonotype occurred a few times. V usage is TRBV20-1 and J usage is TRBJ2-7, with 10 bases lining up with TRBD1. Trimming cost V 4 bases and J 6 bases; bases outside gene matches: 6. The CDR3 covers 13 residues. Germline V gene lookup returns CDR1 DFQATT and CDR2 SNEGSKA (reference sequence). CDR3 nucleotide sequence: TGCAGTGCTAAGAGACAGGGGGCGCGCGAGCAGTACTTC. It is translated as CSAKRQGAREQYF.

The V call is TRBV30, the J call TRBJ1-1; the D is unclear. The CDR3 has 14 residues. Trimming stripped 3 bases from V and 1 base from J, with 12 bases between. Germline-derived CDR1 and CDR2 are GTSNPN and SVGIG (reference sequence). CDR3: CAWRKGPSNTEAFF. DNA of the CDR3: TGTGCCTGGAGGAAAGGACCCTCGAACACTGAAGCTTTCTTT.

In this sample, this clonotype turned up a few times. CDR3 in amino acids: CASSEGLTDTQYF. CDR3 in DNA: TGTGCCAGCAGTGAAGGGCTCACAGATACGCAGTATTTT. The rearrangement links TRBV2 to TRBJ2-3; unclear D gene. Looked up from germline, CDR1 is SNHLY and CDR2 is FYNNEI. Trimming shortened V by 1 base and J by 2 bases, and 4 bases separated the two germline ends. This CDR3 is built from 13 residues.

This clonotype came up once. The chain combines TRBV7-6 with TRBJ1-1; no firm D call. This CDR3 contains 19 residues. From germline, CDR1 is SGHVS and CDR2 FNYEAQ. V lost 1 base, J lost 0 bases, and 21 bases lay in between. The CDR3 spells CASSLVAHAGKIMNTEAFF. The DNA of the CDR3 is TGTGCCAGCAGCTTAGTAGCCCATGCGGGCAAGATCATGAACACTGAAGCTTTCTTT.

This clonotype has a count of ten or more. This chain uses TRBV5-5 with TRBJ2-3, with D perhaps matching TRBD1 (6 bases). Trimming left V 4 bases short and J 8 bases short, with 32 bases between. The CDR3 sequence is 19 residues long. Germline V gene sequence: CDR1 SGHKS, CDR2 YYEKEE (reference sequence). The CDR3 bases are TGTGCCAGCAGCCAATGGTCGGCAGGGGATGCAGAAAGGGGTGGTACGCAGTATTTT. Amino acids: CASSQWSAGDAERGGTQYF.

This clonotype was recorded a few times. The rearrangement links TRBV30 to TRBJ1-5, with D uncertain. There are 13 residues in the CDR3. V was shortened by 1 base and J by 4 bases, with 8 bases between the two germline ends. Germline V gives CDR1 GTSNPN, CDR2 SVGIG (reference sequence). DNA for the CDR3: TGTGCCTGGAGTGACAGTGAGAATCAGCCCCAGCATTTT. Residues: CAWSDSENQPQHF.

Note on this clonotype: This may be a read error: a much more frequent sequence differs by one nucleotide. CDR3 coding DNA: TGCAGCGTTGAACTCGGCACCCGCAACACTGAAGCTTTCTTT. Its translation: CSVELGTRNTEAFF. The chain carries TRBV29-1 and TRBJ1-1; D is uncertain. Germline V gene lookup returns CDR1 SQVTM and CDR2 ANQGSEA. The germline V and J ends were trimmed by 2 bases and 2 bases, with 12 bases remaining between them. CDR3 size: 14 residues.

This clonotype was seen many times. This chain uses TRBV15 with TRBJ2-4, with D perhaps TRBD2 (5 bases). Germline CDR1 is LNHNV and CDR2 is YYDKDF (reference sequence). CDR3 size: 15 residues. Trimming pared 0 bases from V and 6 bases from J, leaving 12 bases between. The CDR3 protein is CATSRDSYRGNIQYF. Here the CDR3 DNA reads TGTGCCACCAGCAGAGATTCTTACCGGGGAAACATTCAGTACTTC.

Of note for this clonotype: This could be a read error, since a much larger clone is one nucleotide away. The V call is TRBV12-3 or TRBV12-4, the J call TRBJ1-1, with no clear D. CDR3 length equals 15 residues. The V end lost 1 base, the J end lost 1 base, and 10 bases lay between the germline ends. The CDR3 here is CASSLVRQKNTEAFF. DNA for the CDR3: TGTGCCAGCAGTTTAGTGAGACAAAAGAACACTGAAGCTTTCTTT.

This clonotype has just a few counts. The chain links TRBV5-1 to TRBJ2-5; D is ambiguous. V lost 0 bases to trimming and J lost 1 base, with 10 bases between them. Germline V CDR1 and CDR2: SGHRS, YFSETQ. The CDR3 sequence is 15 residues long. The CDR3 DNA reads TGCGCCAGCAGCTTGGGGGCGTTAAGCCAAGAGACCCAGTACTTC. Translating it yields CASSLGALSQETQYF.

This clonotype was detected many times. The chain couples TRBV4-1 to TRBJ2-1; D might be TRBD1 (5 bases). The CDR3 extends over 15 amino acids. Germline CDR1 reads MGHRA; CDR2 reads YSYEKL. V shed 4 bases and J shed 8 bases, with 18 bases lying between them. The CDR3 coding sequence is TGCGCCAGCAGCCCCTGGGGCTCCCGAGTCGATGAGCAGTTCTTC. Protein sequence: CASSPWGSRVDEQFF.

This clonotype came up many times. The CDR3 protein is CSATRTGPHNSPLHF. The CDR3, as DNA: TGCAGTGCCACGAGGACAGGGCCACATAATTCACCCCTCCACTTT. The V call is TRBV20-1, the J call TRBJ1-6, with 8 bases identical to TRBD1. CDR1 is DFQATT and CDR2 is SNEGSKA in the germline V gene (reference sequence). V lost 6 bases, J lost 5 bases, and 9 bases stayed unmatched. The length of the CDR3 is 15 residues.

This clonotype was picked up many times. The rearrangement uses TRBV6-1 and TRBJ2-7; D ambiguous. The CDR3 is made up of 17 amino acids. Germline V gene sequence: CDR1 MNHNS, CDR2 SASEGT. Trimming pared 2 bases from V and 7 bases from J, leaving 24 bases between. CDR3 loop: CASSEHRVGLGLGEQYF. As DNA, the CDR3 is TGTGCCAGCAGTGAACATCGGGTAGGTCTAGGGCTTGGAGAGCAGTACTTC.

The chain links TRBV12-3 or TRBV12-4 to TRBJ1-4; a weak D match, TRBD1 (5 bases). The CDR3 loop spans 13 amino acids. The V end lost 6 bases, the J end lost 7 bases, and 12 bases lay between the germline ends. The CDR3 DNA reads TGTGCCAGCAGCCCTTTCAGGGCTGAAAAACTGTTTTTT. Its protein product is CASSPFRAEKLFF.

Many counts were recorded for this clonotype. The CDR3 is CASSLRQNQPQHF. The CDR3 DNA reads TGTGCCAGCAGCCTCCGACAGAATCAGCCCCAGCATTTT. V usage is TRBV5-6 and J usage is TRBJ1-5, with D possibly TRBD1 on 5 matching bases. Germline CDR1 reads SGHDT; CDR2 reads YYEEEE. The CDR3 sequence is 13 residues long. V was clipped by 4 bases and J by 4 bases, with 9 bases between them.

Many counts were recorded for this clonotype. The V call is TRBV7-9, the J call TRBJ1-1; D is unresolved. The CDR3 consists of 12 residues. Trimming shortened V by 3 bases and J by 1 base, and 3 bases separated the two germline ends. Germline V gives CDR1 SEHNR, CDR2 FQNEAQ (reference sequence). This CDR3 reads CASSFTNTEAFF. CDR3 DNA sequence: TGTGCCAGCAGCTTTACGAACACTGAAGCTTTCTTT. The full variable domain, with the rest looked up from reference TRBV7-9 and TRBJ1-1, is DTGVSQNPRHKITKRGQNVTFRCDPISEHNRLYWYRQTLGQGPEFLTYFQNEAQLEKSRLLSDRFSAERPKGSFSTLEIQRTEQGDSAMYLCASSFTNTEAFFGQGTRLTVV.

Many counts were recorded for this clonotype. The chain combines TRBV7-2 with TRBJ1-2, with 8 bases identical to TRBD1. Unmatched junction bases numbered 6, after V lost 0 bases and J lost 3 bases. Germline values: CDR1 SGHTA, CDR2 FQGNSA. The CDR3 totals 16 residues. In DNA form, the CDR3 reads TGTGCCAGCAGCTTAGCGGGGACAGGAGCTTACTATGGCTACACCTTC. Translation gives CASSLAGTGAYYGYTF. The full variable domain, completed using reference TRBV7-2 and TRBJ1-2, is GAGVSQSPSNKVTEKGKDVELRCDPISGHTALYWYRQSLGQGLEFLIYFQGNSAPDKSGLPSDRFSAERTGGSVSTLTIQRTQQEDSAVYLCASSLAGTGAYYGYTFGSGTRLTVV.

This clonotype was found many times. This chain links TRBV5-5 with TRBJ2-7, with 8 bases aligning to TRBD1. Germline V lookup: CDR1 SGHKS, CDR2 YYEKEE (reference sequence). The CDR3 loop spans 14 amino acids. With 5 bases clipped from V and 0 bases from J, the junction kept 4 bases outside the gene matches. The CDR3 spells CASRMGQDSYEQYF. The CDR3 DNA reads TGTGCCAGCAGGATGGGACAGGACTCCTACGAGCAGTACTTC. Together with reference TRBV5-5 and TRBJ2-7, the CDR3 gives the full variable domain: DAGVTQSPTHLIKTRGQQVTLRCSPISGHKSVSWYQQVLGQGPQFIFQYYEKEERGRGNFPDRFSARQFPNYSSELNVNALLLGDSALYLCASRMGQDSYEQYFGPGTRLTVT.

Comment on this clonotype: A read error is likely, as this CDR3 ends without the conserved phenylalanine or tryptophan. The chain uses TRBV19 and TRBJ1-1; D not certain. V was shortened by 0 bases and J by 11 bases, with 22 bases between the two germline ends. CDR3 length: 16 amino acids. CDR1 and CDR2 from the germline V gene are LNHDA and SQIVND (reference sequence). The DNA for the CDR3 is TGTGCCAGTAGTATAGATCAGTTCGCGGCTTTTGGTGGCGCTTTCTCT. This codes for CASSIDQFAAFGGAFS.